Each of the 13 T cell receptor beta chains below was sequenced from the same sample in a study of siplizumab effects on memory and regulatory T cells. The assay was immunoSEQ multiplex PCR, and TCRdb's table has in-frame clones only and misses some. Of tens of thousands of clones in the sample, 85% to 95% are singletons; the top ten hold less than 20%. Sequenced input: CD8+ T cells sorted from blood. The receptors were sampled from a human donor in good health.

V is TRBV14 and J is TRBJ2-7, with D uncertain. The germline CDR1 and CDR2 sequences are SGHDN and FVKESK. Trimming left V 0 bases short and J 12 bases short, with 12 bases between. The CDR3 runs to 12 residues. The CDR3 DNA follows: TGTGCCAGCAGCCAAGATTGGGGTTTTGCGTACTTC. Encoded protein: CASSQDWGFAYF.

V is TRBV9 and J is TRBJ2-1; TRBD1 matches 10 bases. This CDR3 is built from 16 residues. Trimming at V came to 1 base and at J to 8 bases, leaving 9 bases not matched to a gene. Germline CDR1 SGDLS, CDR2 YYNGEE. CDR3 nucleotides: TGTGCCAGCAGCGTACTCGGGACAGGGGTTGTGCATGAGCAGTTCTTC. Its translation is CASSVLGTGVVHEQFF.

The rearrangement joins TRBV29-1 to TRBJ2-3; 10 bases match TRBD1. V was clipped by 6 bases and J by 7 bases; unmatched bases: 13. This CDR3 region has 15 residues. Germline CDR1 is SQVTM and CDR2 is ANQGSEA. This CDR3 reads CSVHRQGARVYTQYF. The CDR3 DNA reads TGCAGCGTCCACCGACAGGGGGCTAGGGTTTATACGCAGTATTTT.

The genes are TRBV7-3 and TRBJ2-5; 10 bases line up with TRBD2. This CDR3 spans 17 amino acids. V lost 2 bases, J lost 3 bases, and 9 bases stayed unmatched. Germline assignment: CDR1 SGHTA and CDR2 FQGTGA. CDR3 nucleotide sequence: TGTGCCAGCAGCTTAGGGGTGCTAGCGGGAGATGAAGAGACCCAGTACTTC. The encoded protein is CASSLGVLAGDEETQYF.

The chain carries TRBV7-8 and TRBJ2-5, with D perhaps being TRBD1 or TRBD2 (5 bases each). Germline loops: CDR1 SGHVS, CDR2 FQNEAQ. The V end lost 2 bases, the J end lost 5 bases, and 15 bases lay between the germline ends. CDR3 length: 15 residues. The CDR3 DNA follows: TGTGCCAGCAGCTTAACCGCCAGGGAGACGGAGACCCAGTACTTC. It yields the protein CASSLTARETETQYF.

This chain joins TRBV9 and TRBJ2-1, with D perhaps matching TRBD2 (6 bases). Germline lookup yields CDR1 SGDLS and CDR2 YYNGEE. Trimming took 7 bases from V and 1 from J, leaving 18 bases between them. The CDR3 has 16 amino acids. The CDR3 loop is CASAEESGRSYNEQFF. CDR3 DNA: TGTGCCAGCGCCGAGGAATCAGGGAGGTCCTACAATGAGCAGTTCTTC.

The chain joins TRBV27 to TRBJ1-5, with D unresolved. The V and J ends lost 8 bases and 0 bases respectively, with 17 bases between them. Germline V lookup: CDR1 MNHEY, CDR2 SMNVEV (reference sequence). This CDR3 comprises 16 residues. This CDR3 is CASAQSGEASNQPQHF. The CDR3 DNA is TGTGCCAGCGCGCAATCGGGTGAAGCTAGCAATCAGCCCCAGCATTTT.

The chain has TRBV11-2 and TRBJ1-1, with D possibly matching TRBD1 (5 bases). This CDR3 contains 15 residues. The germline V gene has CDR1 SGHAT and CDR2 FQNNGV. V gave up 1 base and J gave up 2 bases, with 11 bases separating them. DNA of the CDR3: TGTGCCAGCAGCTTAGTTGGGACGTTCAACACTGAAGCTTTCTTT. Protein: CASSLVGTFNTEAFF.

The chain is built from TRBV30 and TRBJ2-5; D is possibly TRBD1 (5 bases). V lost 0 bases and J lost 1, with 9 bases in between. Germline CDR1 is GTSNPN and CDR2 is SVGIG (reference sequence). The CDR3 has 14 residues. CDR3 DNA: TGTGCCTGGAGTGTAATTGACAGCCAAGAGACCCAGTACTTC. This translates into CAWSVIDSQETQYF.

There are a few counts of this clone. This chain uses TRBV4-1 with TRBJ1-3; D is undetermined. The CDR3 runs to 16 residues. Trimming removed 1 base from V and 3 bases from J, with 13 bases in between. Germline assignment: CDR1 MGHRA and CDR2 YSYEKL. The CDR3 loop is CASSQVNSEGGNTIYF. As DNA, the CDR3 is TGCGCCAGCAGCCAAGTTAATTCGGAGGGTGGAAACACCATATATTTT.

This clone was seen only once. The genes are TRBV18 and TRBJ1-4, with 10 positions matching TRBD1. The CDR3 runs to 15 residues. After removal of 3 bases from V and 8 bases from J, the junction contained 6 bases not matched to a gene. The V gene's germline CDR1 is KGHSH and CDR2 LQKENI. The CDR3 reads CASSPDRGHSEKLFF. CDR3 coding DNA: TGTGCCAGCTCACCTGACAGGGGGCATAGCGAAAAACTGTTTTTT. The full variable domain, in which reference TRBV18 and TRBJ1-4 provide the parts outside the CDR3, is NAGVMQNPRHLVRRRGQEARLRCSPMKGHSHVYWYRQLPEEGLKFMVYLQKENIIDESGMPKERFSAEFPKEGPSILRIQQVVRGDSAAYFCASSPDRGHSEKLFFGSGTQLSVL.

The chain joins TRBV29-1 to TRBJ1-2; a weak D match, TRBD1 (6 bases). The CDR3 runs to 14 residues. The V gene lost 3 bases and the J gene lost 1 base, with 12 bases spanning the gap. CDR1 SQVTM and CDR2 ANQGSEA come from the germline V gene. The CDR3 DNA reads TGCAGCGTTGAGCAGAGGGGGGATAACTATGGCTACACCTTC. It translates to CSVEQRGDNYGYTF.

This clone was seen once. The chain links TRBV19 to TRBJ2-5; D possibly corresponds to TRBD1 (5 bases). The V and J ends lost 2 bases and 7 bases respectively, with 20 bases between them. This CDR3 has 16 residues. Per germline, CDR1 LNHDA and CDR2 SQIVND (reference sequence). DNA of the CDR3: TGTGCCAGTAGTATACCCCTTGGACACCCAGGGCGGACCCAGTACTTC. It encodes CASSIPLGHPGRTQYF.